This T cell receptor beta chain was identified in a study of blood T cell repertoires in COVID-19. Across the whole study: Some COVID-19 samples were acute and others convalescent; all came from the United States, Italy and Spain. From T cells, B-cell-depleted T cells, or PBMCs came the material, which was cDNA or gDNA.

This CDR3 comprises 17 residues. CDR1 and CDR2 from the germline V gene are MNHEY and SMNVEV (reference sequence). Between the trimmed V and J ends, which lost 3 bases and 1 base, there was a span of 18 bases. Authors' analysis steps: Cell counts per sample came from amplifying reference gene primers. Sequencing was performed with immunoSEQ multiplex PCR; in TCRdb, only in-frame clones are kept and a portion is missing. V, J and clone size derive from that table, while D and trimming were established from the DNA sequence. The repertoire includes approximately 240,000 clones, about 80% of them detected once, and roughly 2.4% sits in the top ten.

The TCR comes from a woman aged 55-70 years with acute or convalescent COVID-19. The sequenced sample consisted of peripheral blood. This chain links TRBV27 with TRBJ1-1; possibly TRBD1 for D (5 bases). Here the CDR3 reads CASSFRSAGLTNTEAFF. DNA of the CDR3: TGTGCCAGCAGTTTTAGGTCTGCGGGACTCACGAACACTGAAGCTTTCTTT.